What follows is one T cell receptor beta chain and its context. The target antigen is unknown. Profiling relied on immunoSEQ multiplex PCR, and the TCRdb table lists in-frame clones only, not all of them. The data contain hundreds of thousands of clones, 90% to 98% of them singletons. The sample is drawn from a study of shared clonotypes between healthy human individuals. Study-wide findings and caveats: Estimated clonotype richness was generally higher in naive than memory subsets. Naive CD4 clonotype sharing across a few donors was around 5.5%. Non-shared clonotypes displayed generation probabilities falling below those of clonotypes present in all four donors.

Trimming cost V 0 bases and J 3 bases; bases outside gene matches: 11. Germline-derived CDR1 and CDR2 are SGDLS and YYNGEE. The CDR3 has 19 residues. V usage is TRBV9 and J usage is TRBJ2-3; 12 nucleotides match TRBD2. Sequencing used memory CD8+ T cells sorted from blood. As to subset: CD45RO+ cells pooled with CCR7-negative TemRA cells. The origin of this receptor is a man aged 30 to 39 in good health. The CDR3 loop is CASSVADRLAGEGTDTQYF. The CDR3 nucleotides are TGTGCCAGCAGCGTAGCGGACCGACTAGCGGGAGAGGGTACAGATACGCAGTATTTT.